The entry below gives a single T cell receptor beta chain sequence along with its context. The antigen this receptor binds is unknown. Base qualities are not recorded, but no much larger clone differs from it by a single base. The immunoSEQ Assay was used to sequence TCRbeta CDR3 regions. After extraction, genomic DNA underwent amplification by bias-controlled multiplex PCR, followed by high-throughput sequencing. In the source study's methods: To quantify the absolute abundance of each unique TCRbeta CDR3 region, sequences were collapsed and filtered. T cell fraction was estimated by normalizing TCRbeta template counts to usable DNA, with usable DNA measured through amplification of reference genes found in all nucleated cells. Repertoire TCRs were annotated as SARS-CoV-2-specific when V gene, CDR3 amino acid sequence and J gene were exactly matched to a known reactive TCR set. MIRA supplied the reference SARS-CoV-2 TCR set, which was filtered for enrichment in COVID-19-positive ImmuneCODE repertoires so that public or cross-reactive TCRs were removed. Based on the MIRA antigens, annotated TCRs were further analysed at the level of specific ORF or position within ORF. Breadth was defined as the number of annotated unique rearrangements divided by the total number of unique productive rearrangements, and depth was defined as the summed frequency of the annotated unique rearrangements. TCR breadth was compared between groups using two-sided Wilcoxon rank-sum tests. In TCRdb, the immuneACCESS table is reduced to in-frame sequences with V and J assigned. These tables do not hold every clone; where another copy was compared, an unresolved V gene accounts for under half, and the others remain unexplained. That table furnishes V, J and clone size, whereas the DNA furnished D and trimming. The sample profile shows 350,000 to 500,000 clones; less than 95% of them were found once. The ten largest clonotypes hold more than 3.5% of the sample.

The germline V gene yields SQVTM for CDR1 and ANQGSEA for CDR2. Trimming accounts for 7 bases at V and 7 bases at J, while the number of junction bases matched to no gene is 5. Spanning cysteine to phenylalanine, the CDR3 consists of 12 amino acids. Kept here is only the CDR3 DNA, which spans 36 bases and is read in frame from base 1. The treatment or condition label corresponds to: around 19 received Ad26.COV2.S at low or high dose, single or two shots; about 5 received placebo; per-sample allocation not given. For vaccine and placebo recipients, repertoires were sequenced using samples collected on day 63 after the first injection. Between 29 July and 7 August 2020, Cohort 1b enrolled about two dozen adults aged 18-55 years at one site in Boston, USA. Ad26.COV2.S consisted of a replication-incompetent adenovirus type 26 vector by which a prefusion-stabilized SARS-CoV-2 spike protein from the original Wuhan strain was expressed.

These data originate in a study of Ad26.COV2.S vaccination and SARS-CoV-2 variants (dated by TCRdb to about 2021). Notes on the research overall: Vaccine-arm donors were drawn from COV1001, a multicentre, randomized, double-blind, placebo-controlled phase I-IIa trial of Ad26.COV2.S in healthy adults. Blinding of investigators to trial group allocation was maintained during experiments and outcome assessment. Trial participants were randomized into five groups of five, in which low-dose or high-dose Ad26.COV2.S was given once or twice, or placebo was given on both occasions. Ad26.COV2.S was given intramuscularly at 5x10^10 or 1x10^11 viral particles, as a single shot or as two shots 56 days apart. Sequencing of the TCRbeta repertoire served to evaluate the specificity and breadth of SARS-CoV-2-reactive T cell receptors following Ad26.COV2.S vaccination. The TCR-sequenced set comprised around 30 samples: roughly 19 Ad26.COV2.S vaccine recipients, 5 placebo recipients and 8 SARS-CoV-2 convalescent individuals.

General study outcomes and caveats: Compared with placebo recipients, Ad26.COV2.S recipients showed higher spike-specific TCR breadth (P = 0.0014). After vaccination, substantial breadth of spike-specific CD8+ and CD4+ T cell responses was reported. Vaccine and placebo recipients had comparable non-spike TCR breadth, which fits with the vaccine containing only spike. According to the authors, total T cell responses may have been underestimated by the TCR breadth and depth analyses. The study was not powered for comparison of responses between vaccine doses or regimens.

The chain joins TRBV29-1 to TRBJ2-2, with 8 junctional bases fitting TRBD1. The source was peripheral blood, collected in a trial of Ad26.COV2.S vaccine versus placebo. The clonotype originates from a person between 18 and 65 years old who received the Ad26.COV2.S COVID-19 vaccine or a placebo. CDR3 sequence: CSGRQGIGELFF. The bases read TGCAGCGGGCGACAGGGGATCGGGGAGCTGTTTTTT.